This is a list of T cell receptor beta chains from one sample in a study of T cell changes during pregnancy in multiple sclerosis. Measured with immunoSEQ multiplex PCR; TCRdb has only the in-frame clones, and not every one. This table holds around 40,000 clones, around 90% found once. The material sequenced was CD8+ T cells from peripheral blood mononuclear cells, taken in the third trimester of pregnancy. The receptors come from a female donor with multiple sclerosis, enrolled in a pregnancy study. CDR3s include the opening cysteine and the closing phenylalanine or tryptophan. The order of the fields is clone size, D gene, V gene, J gene, CDR3 DNA, CDR3 protein. D genes are given only for firm matches. Clone size is given for some rows only: seen once, a few or many times, or a class if the clone is expanded.

abundance: NA
d_gene: NA
v_gene: TRBV27
j_gene: TRBJ2-1
CDR3nt: TGTGCCAGCAGGGCGGACTCCTACAATGAGCAGTTCTTC
CDR3aa: CASRADSYNEQFF

abundance: NA
d_gene: NA
v_gene: TRBV4-3
j_gene: TRBJ2-7
CDR3nt: TGCGCCAGCAGCCAAGTCGCAGCGGACAGCTACGAGCAGTACTTC
CDR3aa: CASSQVAADSYEQYF

abundance: NA
d_gene: NA
v_gene: TRBV29-1
j_gene: TRBJ2-1
CDR3nt: TGCAGCGCGTCCGACTCACCCTACAATGAGCAGTTCTTC
CDR3aa: CSASDSPYNEQFF

abundance: NA
d_gene: NA
v_gene: TRBV10-3
j_gene: TRBJ2-1
CDR3nt: TGTGCCATCAGTGAGGAGGGCCGCGAGCAGTTCTTC
CDR3aa: CAISEEGREQFF

abundance: NA
d_gene: TRBD2
v_gene: TRBV7-2
j_gene: TRBJ2-7
CDR3nt: TGTGCCAGCAGCTTATTCGTAGCGGGAGGTGGCGAGCAGTACTTC
CDR3aa: CASSLFVAGGGEQYF

abundance: NA
d_gene: TRBD2
v_gene: TRBV5-1
j_gene: TRBJ2-2
CDR3nt: TGCGCCAGCAGCTTAAATAGCGGGGCCGGGGAGCTGTTTTTT
CDR3aa: CASSLNSGAGELFF

abundance: NA
d_gene: NA
v_gene: TRBV2
j_gene: TRBJ2-7
CDR3nt: TGTGCCAGCAGACCCAGGGGGGCCGTCGCCTACGAGCAGTACTTC
CDR3aa: CASRPRGAVAYEQYF

abundance: NA
d_gene: TRBD1
v_gene: TRBV27
j_gene: TRBJ2-5
CDR3nt: TGTGCCAGCAGTTCTACAGGGGGTCGGGAGACCCAGTACTTC
CDR3aa: CASSSTGGRETQYF

abundance: NA
d_gene: NA
v_gene: TRBV19
j_gene: TRBJ1-5
CDR3nt: TGTGCCACAAAGGGAGTGGGGACAAGTCAGCCCCAGCATTTT
CDR3aa: CATKGVGTSQPQHF

abundance: NA
d_gene: TRBD1
v_gene: TRBV4-3
j_gene: TRBJ2-1
CDR3nt: TGCGCCAGCAGCCAATCCCCGGGACAGGGGGACAATGAGCAGTTCTTC
CDR3aa: CASSQSPGQGDNEQFF

abundance: NA
d_gene: NA
v_gene: TRBV10-2
j_gene: TRBJ2-7
CDR3nt: TGCGCCAGCAGGGGGGACATGGCTTACGAGCAGTACTTC
CDR3aa: CASRGDMAYEQYF

abundance: once
d_gene: NA
v_gene: TRBV10-3
j_gene: TRBJ2-7
CDR3nt: TGTGCCATCAGATACAGTGGGACATTCTCCTACGAGCAGTACTTC
CDR3aa: CAIRYSGTFSYEQYF

abundance: NA
d_gene: NA
v_gene: TRBV7-6
j_gene: TRBJ1-4
CDR3nt: TGTGCCAGCAGTCAGGAGGGCAGGGCTGGGGAAAAACTGTTTTTT
CDR3aa: CASSQEGRAGEKLFF

abundance: NA
d_gene: NA
v_gene: TRBV5-8
j_gene: TRBJ1-1
CDR3nt: TGTGCCAGCAGCTTCGGGAACACTGAAGCTTTCTTT
CDR3aa: CASSFGNTEAFF

abundance: NA
d_gene: TRBD1
v_gene: TRBV6-6
j_gene: TRBJ2-3
CDR3nt: TGTGCCAGCAGCACCGGGACAGAGAGCACAGATACGCAGTATTTT
CDR3aa: CASSTGTESTDTQYF

abundance: once
d_gene: TRBD2
v_gene: TRBV11-2
j_gene: TRBJ2-7
CDR3nt: TGTGCCCTGGAGGCGGGAGAATCGGACGAGCAGTACTTC
CDR3aa: CALEAGESDEQYF

abundance: NA
d_gene: TRBD2
v_gene: TRBV7-8
j_gene: TRBJ2-7
CDR3nt: TGTGCCAGCAGCTTACAGACGGGAGGGGACGAGCAGTACTTC
CDR3aa: CASSLQTGGDEQYF

abundance: NA
d_gene: NA
v_gene: TRBV29-1
j_gene: TRBJ2-3
CDR3nt: TGCAGCGTTGTACTGTTGAACACAGATACGCAGTATTTT
CDR3aa: CSVVLLNTDTQYF

abundance: once
d_gene: NA
v_gene: TRBV11-2
j_gene: TRBJ1-2
CDR3nt: TGTGCCAGCAGCTTAAGGACAGACTATGCTGGCTACACCTTC
CDR3aa: CASSLRTDYAGYTF

abundance: NA
d_gene: NA
v_gene: TRBV2
j_gene: TRBJ2-3
CDR3nt: TGTGCCAGCAGTGAAGTTAAAGATACGCAGTATTTT
CDR3aa: CASSEVKDTQYF

abundance: NA
d_gene: TRBD1
v_gene: TRBV5-6
j_gene: TRBJ1-2
CDR3nt: TGTGCCAGCAGCTTGGGGGACAGTCAGTATGGCTACACCTTC
CDR3aa: CASSLGDSQYGYTF

abundance: NA
d_gene: TRBD1
v_gene: TRBV7-6
j_gene: TRBJ2-1
CDR3nt: TGTGCCAGCAGCCCGCACCTTGGACAGGGGTACAATGAGCAGTTCTTC
CDR3aa: CASSPHLGQGYNEQFF

abundance: NA
d_gene: NA
v_gene: TRBV5-4
j_gene: TRBJ2-7
CDR3nt: TGTGCCAGCAGCCCACGGGACTCTACCTACGAGCAGTACTTC
CDR3aa: CASSPRDSTYEQYF

abundance: NA
d_gene: NA
v_gene: TRBV7-2
j_gene: TRBJ2-1
CDR3nt: TGTGCCAGCAGAATTGACTTTTTGGTGTACAATGAGCAGTTCTTC
CDR3aa: CASRIDFLVYNEQFF

abundance: NA
d_gene: TRBD2
v_gene: TRBV27
j_gene: TRBJ2-7
CDR3nt: TGTGCCAGCAGTTTAAGTAGCGGGAGGGACTACGAGCAGTACTTC
CDR3aa: CASSLSSGRDYEQYF

abundance: once
d_gene: NA
v_gene: TRBV5-6
j_gene: TRBJ1-5
CDR3nt: TGTGCCAGCAGCTTCGGGGGACTTTCAAGCAATCAGCCCCAGCATTTT
CDR3aa: CASSFGGLSSNQPQHF

abundance: NA
d_gene: NA
v_gene: TRBV7-9
j_gene: TRBJ2-1
CDR3nt: TGTGCCAGCAGCTTATGGACTCCTAATGAGCAGTTCTTC
CDR3aa: CASSLWTPNEQFF

abundance: NA
d_gene: NA
v_gene: TRBV27
j_gene: TRBJ1-2
CDR3nt: TGTGCCAGCAGTTTCCGCAGGGAGGACTATGGCTACACCTTC
CDR3aa: CASSFRREDYGYTF

abundance: NA
d_gene: TRBD1
v_gene: TRBV19
j_gene: TRBJ1-5
CDR3nt: TGTGCCAGTAAAATGGGACAGGCTCATCAGCCCCAGCATTTT
CDR3aa: CASKMGQAHQPQHF

abundance: NA
d_gene: NA
v_gene: TRBV6-1
j_gene: TRBJ2-1
CDR3nt: TGTGCCAGCGGTCACCCCAGTGAGCAGTTCTTC
CDR3aa: CASGHPSEQFF

abundance: few
d_gene: NA
v_gene: TRBV15
j_gene: TRBJ2-3
CDR3nt: TGTGCCACCAGCCAAGAAGAGGAGGCGGATACGCAGTATTTT
CDR3aa: CATSQEEEADTQYF

abundance: many
d_gene: NA
v_gene: TRBV4-3
j_gene: TRBJ2-6
CDR3nt: TGCGCCAGCAGCCAAGAAGAGGGTACCGGGGCCAACGTCCTGACTTTC
CDR3aa: CASSQEEGTGANVLTF

abundance: NA
d_gene: TRBD2
v_gene: TRBV5-4
j_gene: TRBJ2-1
CDR3nt: TGTGCCAGCAGCTTGGAACTAGCGGGAGGACACAATGAGCAGTTCTTC
CDR3aa: CASSLELAGGHNEQFF

abundance: NA
d_gene: TRBD1
v_gene: TRBV4-1
j_gene: TRBJ2-1
CDR3nt: TGCGCCAGCAGCCTACGACAGGGCGACCCCTACAATGAGCAGTTCTTC
CDR3aa: CASSLRQGDPYNEQFF

abundance: NA
d_gene: NA
v_gene: TRBV6-1
j_gene: TRBJ1-1
CDR3nt: TGTGCCAGCCATACAGGAGTTACTGAAGCTTTCTTT
CDR3aa: CASHTGVTEAFF

abundance: NA
d_gene: NA
v_gene: TRBV15
j_gene: TRBJ1-1
CDR3nt: TGTGCCACCAGCTCGGATATCGGCGGGAACACTGAAGCTTTCTTT
CDR3aa: CATSSDIGGNTEAFF

abundance: few
d_gene: TRBD1
v_gene: TRBV29-1
j_gene: TRBJ1-1
CDR3nt: TGCAGCGCAGGGACAGGCAAGTGCACTGAAGCTTTCTTT
CDR3aa: CSAGTGKCTEAFF

abundance: NA
d_gene: NA
v_gene: TRBV7-6
j_gene: TRBJ2-1
CDR3nt: TGTGCCAGCAGCGTTAGACTAGAGTCGTATGAGCAGTTCTTC
CDR3aa: CASSVRLESYEQFF

abundance: NA
d_gene: NA
v_gene: TRBV6-1
j_gene: TRBJ2-3
CDR3nt: TGTGCCAGCAGCGACCCTGACTACACAGATACGCAGTATTTT
CDR3aa: CASSDPDYTDTQYF

abundance: NA
d_gene: NA
v_gene: TRBV5-1
j_gene: TRBJ2-7
CDR3nt: TGCGCCAGCAGCTGGACAGTTTCCTACGAGCAGTACTTC
CDR3aa: CASSWTVSYEQYF

abundance: NA
d_gene: TRBD2
v_gene: TRBV4-3
j_gene: TRBJ2-1
CDR3nt: TGCGCCAGCAGCGGACTAGCGGGAGGTTACAATGAGCAGTTCTTC
CDR3aa: CASSGLAGGYNEQFF

abundance: NA
d_gene: NA
v_gene: TRBV29-1
j_gene: TRBJ2-1
CDR3nt: TGCAGCGTTGAGACCCGACTCGGCAATGAGCAGTTCTTC
CDR3aa: CSVETRLGNEQFF

abundance: NA
d_gene: NA
v_gene: TRBV9
j_gene: TRBJ2-7
CDR3nt: TGTGCCAGCAGCGTAGGTGGACAAGCCAACTCCTACGAGCAGTACTTC
CDR3aa: CASSVGGQANSYEQYF

abundance: once
d_gene: NA
v_gene: TRBV5-4
j_gene: TRBJ2-7
CDR3nt: TGTGCCAGCAGCTTGGTCGAGGGACGGGGGTACGAGCAGTACTTC
CDR3aa: CASSLVEGRGYEQYF

abundance: NA
d_gene: TRBD2
v_gene: TRBV4-1
j_gene: TRBJ2-3
CDR3nt: TGCGCCAGCAGCCCTCCTAGCGGGAGAGGGACAGATACGCAGTATTTT
CDR3aa: CASSPPSGRGTDTQYF

abundance: NA
d_gene: NA
v_gene: TRBV4-1
j_gene: TRBJ2-1
CDR3nt: TGTGCCAGCAGCCAAGATCAGTTTGAGCAGTTCTTC
CDR3aa: CASSQDQFEQFF

abundance: NA
d_gene: TRBD1
v_gene: TRBV6-5
j_gene: TRBJ2-3
CDR3nt: TGTGCCAGCAGCCTTGGACAGGGTGAAACAGATACGCAGTATTTT
CDR3aa: CASSLGQGETDTQYF

abundance: NA
d_gene: TRBD1
v_gene: TRBV7-9
j_gene: TRBJ1-2
CDR3nt: TGTGCCAGCAGCTTAGACGCAGGGGGCTATGGCTACACCTTC
CDR3aa: CASSLDAGGYGYTF

abundance: NA
d_gene: NA
v_gene: TRBV19
j_gene: TRBJ2-1
CDR3nt: TGTGCCAGTAGTATAGTACTATTGGATTCCTACAATGAGCAGTTCTTC
CDR3aa: CASSIVLLDSYNEQFF

abundance: NA
d_gene: TRBD1
v_gene: TRBV7-9
j_gene: TRBJ2-7
CDR3nt: TGTGCCAGCAGCTTTCCCACCAGGACAGGCCAGACCTCCTACGAGCAGTACTTC
CDR3aa: CASSFPTRTGQTSYEQYF

abundance: NA
d_gene: TRBD2
v_gene: TRBV2
j_gene: TRBJ2-3
CDR3nt: TGTGCCAGCAGTCCCCTAGCGGGAGGGCCTAGCACAGATACGCAGTATTTT
CDR3aa: CASSPLAGGPSTDTQYF

abundance: NA
d_gene: TRBD1
v_gene: TRBV14
j_gene: TRBJ2-7
CDR3nt: TGTGCCAGCAGCCAAGATTATTGGGGACAGGGGAACTACGAGCAGTACTTC
CDR3aa: CASSQDYWGQGNYEQYF

abundance: NA
d_gene: NA
v_gene: TRBV13
j_gene: TRBJ2-5
CDR3nt: TGTGCCAGCAGCTTGGAGCGGAGAGAGACCCAGTACTTC
CDR3aa: CASSLERRETQYF

abundance: NA
d_gene: TRBD2
v_gene: TRBV6-4
j_gene: TRBJ2-3
CDR3nt: TGTGCCAGCAGTGACTCGGCGGGAGGCATAGATACGCAGTATTTT
CDR3aa: CASSDSAGGIDTQYF